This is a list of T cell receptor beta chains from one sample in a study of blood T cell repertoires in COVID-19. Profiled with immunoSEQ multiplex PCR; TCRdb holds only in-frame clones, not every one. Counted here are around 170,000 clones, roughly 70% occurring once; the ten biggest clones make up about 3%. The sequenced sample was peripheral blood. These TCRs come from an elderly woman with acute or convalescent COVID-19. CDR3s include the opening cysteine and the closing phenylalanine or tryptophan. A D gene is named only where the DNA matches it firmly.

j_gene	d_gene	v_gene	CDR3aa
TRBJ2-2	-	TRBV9	CASSVTTNPNTGELFF
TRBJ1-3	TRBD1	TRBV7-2	CASSSRTGGTTIYF
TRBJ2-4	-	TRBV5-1	CASSNPWTDTTKNIQYF
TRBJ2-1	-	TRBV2	CASSPTSAASEQFF
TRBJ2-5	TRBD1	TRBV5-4	CASSTGQGARETQYF
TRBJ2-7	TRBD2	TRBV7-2	CASSLATSSGASYEQYF
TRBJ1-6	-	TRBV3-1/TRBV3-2	CASSPSDRSSTPLHF
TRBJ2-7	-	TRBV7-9	CASSLLLGPKKDEQYF
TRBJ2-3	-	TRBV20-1	CSASRGTQYF
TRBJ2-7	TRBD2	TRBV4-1	CASSDTSGRAYEQYF
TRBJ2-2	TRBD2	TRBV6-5	CASKGRGTGELFF
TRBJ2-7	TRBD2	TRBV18	CASSPSSGSSGREQYF
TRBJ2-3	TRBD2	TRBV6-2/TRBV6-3	CASSYSRIGRAADTQYF
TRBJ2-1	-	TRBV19	CASSQSTDSNEQFF
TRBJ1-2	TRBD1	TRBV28	CASSIPSRGNYGYTF
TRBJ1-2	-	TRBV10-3	CAISELAINYGYTF
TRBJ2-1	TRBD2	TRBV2	CASISGLAGPSSYNEQFF
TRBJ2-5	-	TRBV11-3	CASSLDRGSWETQYF
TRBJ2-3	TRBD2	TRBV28	CASSLYGAGGQNTQYF
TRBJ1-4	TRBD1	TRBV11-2	CASSRQGAGNEKLFF
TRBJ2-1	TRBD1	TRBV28	CASSLRQGDLLSNEQFF
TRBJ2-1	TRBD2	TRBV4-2	CASSQVQSGTNEQFF
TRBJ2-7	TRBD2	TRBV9	CASSVDSGSRGYEQYF
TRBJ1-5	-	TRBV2	CASSFLRVDQPQHF
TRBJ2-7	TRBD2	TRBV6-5	CASSYVIAGGEKQYF
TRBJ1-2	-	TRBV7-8	CASSLPENYGYTF
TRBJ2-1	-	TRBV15	CATSRDSPRSTSSYNEQFF
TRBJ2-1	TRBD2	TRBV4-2	CASSLEVSGNNEQFF
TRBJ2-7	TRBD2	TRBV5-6	CASSRPGLANYEQYF
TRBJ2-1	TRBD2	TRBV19	CASSIGLAGGDSYNEQFF
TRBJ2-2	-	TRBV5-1	CASSAFTQGRITGELFF
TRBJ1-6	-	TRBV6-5	CASMGAGGNNSPLHF
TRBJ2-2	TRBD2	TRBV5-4	CASSLSSGRHTGELFF
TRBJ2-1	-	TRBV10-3	CAIRKQSDNEQFF
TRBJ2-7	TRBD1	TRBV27	CASSLRTGSEQYF
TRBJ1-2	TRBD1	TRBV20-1	CSASQGANYGYTF
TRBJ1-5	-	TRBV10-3	CAISVGEGQPQHF
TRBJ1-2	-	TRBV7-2	CASSSYRDTNYGYTF
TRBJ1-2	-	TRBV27	CASSLRGSGYGYTF
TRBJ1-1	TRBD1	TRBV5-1	CASQQGFDTEAFF
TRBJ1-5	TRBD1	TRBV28	CASSRTGAGSQPQHF